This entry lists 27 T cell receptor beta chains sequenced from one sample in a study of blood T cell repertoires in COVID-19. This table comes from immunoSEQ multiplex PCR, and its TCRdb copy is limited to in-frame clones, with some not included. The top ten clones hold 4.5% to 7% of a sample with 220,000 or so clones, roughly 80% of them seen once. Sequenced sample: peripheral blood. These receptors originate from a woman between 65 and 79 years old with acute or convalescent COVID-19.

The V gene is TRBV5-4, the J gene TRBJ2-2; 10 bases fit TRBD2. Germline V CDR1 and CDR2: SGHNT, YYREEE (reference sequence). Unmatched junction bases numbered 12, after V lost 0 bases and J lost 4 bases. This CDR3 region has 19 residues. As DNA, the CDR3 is TGTGCCAGCAGCTTGGCTGGGGGATTAGCGGGAGGTGGCACCGGGGAGCTGTTTTTT. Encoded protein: CASSLAGGLAGGGTGELFF.

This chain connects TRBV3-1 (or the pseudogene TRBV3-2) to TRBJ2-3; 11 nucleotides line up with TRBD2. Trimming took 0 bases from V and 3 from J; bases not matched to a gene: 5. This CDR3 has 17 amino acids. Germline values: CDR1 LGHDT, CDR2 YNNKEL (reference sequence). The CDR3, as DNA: TGTGCCAGCAGCCAAGACTATAGCGGGAGGGGGACAGATACGCAGTATTTT. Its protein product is CASSQDYSGRGTDTQYF.

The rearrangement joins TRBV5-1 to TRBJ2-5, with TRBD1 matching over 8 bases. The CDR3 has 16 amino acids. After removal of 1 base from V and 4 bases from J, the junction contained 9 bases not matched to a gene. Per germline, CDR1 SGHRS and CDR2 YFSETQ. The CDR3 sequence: CASSLTGTGEVETQYF. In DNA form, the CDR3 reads TGCGCCAGCAGCTTGACCGGGACAGGAGAAGTAGAGACCCAGTACTTC.

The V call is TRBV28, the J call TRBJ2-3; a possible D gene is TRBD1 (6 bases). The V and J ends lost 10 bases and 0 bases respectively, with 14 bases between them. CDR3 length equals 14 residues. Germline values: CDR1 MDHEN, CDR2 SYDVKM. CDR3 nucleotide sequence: TGTGCCACTAAAGGACAGTTTAGCACAGATACGCAGTATTTT. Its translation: CATKGQFSTDTQYF.

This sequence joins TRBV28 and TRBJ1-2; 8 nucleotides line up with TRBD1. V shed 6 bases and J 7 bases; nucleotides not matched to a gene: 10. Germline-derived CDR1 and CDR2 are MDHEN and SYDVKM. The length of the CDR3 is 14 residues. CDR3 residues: CASSLTQGAFGYTF. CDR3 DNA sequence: TGTGCCAGCAGCTTAACCCAGGGGGCGTTTGGCTACACCTTC.

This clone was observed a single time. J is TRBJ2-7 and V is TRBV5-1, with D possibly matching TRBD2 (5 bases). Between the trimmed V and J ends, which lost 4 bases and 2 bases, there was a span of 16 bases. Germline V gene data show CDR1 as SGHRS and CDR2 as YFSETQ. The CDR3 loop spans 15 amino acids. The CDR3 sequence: CASSPYGEGAYEQYF. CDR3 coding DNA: TGCGCCAGCAGCCCATATGGAGAGGGTGCCTACGAGCAGTACTTC.

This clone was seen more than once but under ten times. The CDR3 DNA follows: TGTGCCAGCAGCCAACTTTCAACTAATGAAAAACTGTTTTTT. Protein sequence: CASSQLSTNEKLFF. The genes are TRBV16 and TRBJ1-4; unclear D gene. This CDR3 contains 14 residues. Germline V gene sequence: CDR1 KGHSY, CDR2 FQNENV. V lost 2 bases to trimming and J lost 0 bases, with 4 bases between them. The entire variable domain, with the rest obtained from reference TRBV16 and TRBJ1-4, is as follows: GEEVAQTPKHLVRGEGQKAKLYCAPIKGHSYVFWYQQVLKNEFKFLISFQNENVFDETGMPKERFSAKCLPNSPCSLEIQATKLEDSAVYFCASSQLSTNEKLFFGSGTQLSVL.

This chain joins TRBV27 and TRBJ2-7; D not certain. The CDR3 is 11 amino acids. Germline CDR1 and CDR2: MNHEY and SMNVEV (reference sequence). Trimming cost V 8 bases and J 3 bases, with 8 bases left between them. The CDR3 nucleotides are TGTGCCAGCCGCGCCGGCTACGAGCAGTACTTC. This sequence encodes CASRAGYEQYF.

In nucleotides, the CDR3 is TGTGCCAGCAGCAACCGGGACAGGGGGCCCAGTATTCATAATTCACCCCTCCACTTT. Its translation: CASSNRDRGPSIHNSPLHF. The V and J genes are TRBV21-1 and TRBJ1-6; the table's TRBD1 call for D was not verified on the DNA. TRBV21-1 counts as a pseudogene. CDR3 length: 19 amino acids.

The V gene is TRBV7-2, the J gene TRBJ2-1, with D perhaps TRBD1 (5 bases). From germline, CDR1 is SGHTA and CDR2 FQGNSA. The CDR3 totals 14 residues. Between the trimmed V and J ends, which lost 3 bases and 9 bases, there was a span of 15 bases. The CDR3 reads CASSFNPARGEQFF. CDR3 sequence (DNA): TGTGCCAGCAGCTTCAACCCCGCTAGGGGTGAGCAGTTCTTC.

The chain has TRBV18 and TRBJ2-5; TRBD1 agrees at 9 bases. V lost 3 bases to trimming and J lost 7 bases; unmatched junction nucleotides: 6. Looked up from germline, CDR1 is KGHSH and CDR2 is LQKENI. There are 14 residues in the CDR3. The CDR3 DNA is TGTGCCAGCTCACCGGGCGCGACAGGGGGGACCCAGTACTTC. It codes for CASSPGATGGTQYF.

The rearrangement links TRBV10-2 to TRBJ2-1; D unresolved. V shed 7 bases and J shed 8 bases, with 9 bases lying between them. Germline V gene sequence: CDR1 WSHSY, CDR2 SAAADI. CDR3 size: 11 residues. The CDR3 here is CASTHMDEQFF. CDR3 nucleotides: TGCGCCAGCACCCACATGGATGAGCAGTTCTTC.

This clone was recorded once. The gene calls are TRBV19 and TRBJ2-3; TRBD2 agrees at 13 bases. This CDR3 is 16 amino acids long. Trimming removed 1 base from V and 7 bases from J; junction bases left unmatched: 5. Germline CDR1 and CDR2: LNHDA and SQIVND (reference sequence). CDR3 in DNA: TGTGCCAGTAGTATAGGGACTAGCGGGAGTGGATATACGCAGTATTTT. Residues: CASSIGTSGSGYTQYF.

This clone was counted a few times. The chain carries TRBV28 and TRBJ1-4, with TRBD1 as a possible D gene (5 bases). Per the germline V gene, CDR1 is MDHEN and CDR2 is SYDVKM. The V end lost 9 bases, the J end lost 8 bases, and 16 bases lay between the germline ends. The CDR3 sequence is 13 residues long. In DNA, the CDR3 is TGTGCCAGTAGCTGGGGGGAGGGGGAAAAACTGTTTTTT. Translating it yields CASSWGEGEKLFF.

The CDR3 DNA follows: TGTGCCAGCAGAGAAACGGACAGGGGGGGTAATCAGCCCCAGCATTTT. Encoded protein: CASRETDRGGNQPQHF. The rearrangement links TRBV28 to TRBJ1-5; 10 bases line up with TRBD1. This CDR3 has 16 residues. The trim removed 6 bases at V and 4 bases at J, leaving 9 bases unmatched. The V gene's germline CDR1 is MDHEN and CDR2 SYDVKM.

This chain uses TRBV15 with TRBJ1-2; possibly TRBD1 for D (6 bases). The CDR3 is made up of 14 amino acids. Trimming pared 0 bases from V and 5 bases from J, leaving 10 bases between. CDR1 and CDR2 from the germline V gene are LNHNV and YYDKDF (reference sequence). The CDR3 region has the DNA TGTGCCACCAGCAGAGATCAACAGGGATATGGCTACACCTTC. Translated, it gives CATSRDQQGYGYTF.

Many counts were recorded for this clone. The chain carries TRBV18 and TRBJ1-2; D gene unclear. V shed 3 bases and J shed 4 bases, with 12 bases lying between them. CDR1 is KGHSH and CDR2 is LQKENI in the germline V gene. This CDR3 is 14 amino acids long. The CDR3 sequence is CASSPSKGAYGYTF. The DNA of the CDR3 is TGTGCCAGCTCACCGAGTAAAGGAGCCTATGGCTACACCTTC.

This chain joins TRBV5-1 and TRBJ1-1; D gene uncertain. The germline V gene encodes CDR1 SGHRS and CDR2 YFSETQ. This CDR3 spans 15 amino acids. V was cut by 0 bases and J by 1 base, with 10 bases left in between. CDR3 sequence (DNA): TGCGCCAGCAGCTTGGGAATTCAGCGGAACACTGAAGCTTTCTTT. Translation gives CASSLGIQRNTEAFF.

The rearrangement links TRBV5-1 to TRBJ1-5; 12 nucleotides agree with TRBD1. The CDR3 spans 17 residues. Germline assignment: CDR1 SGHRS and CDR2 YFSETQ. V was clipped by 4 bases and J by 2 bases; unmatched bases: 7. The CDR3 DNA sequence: TGCGCCAGCAGCGCTGGGACAGGGGGCGTTGGCAATCAGCCCCAGCATTTT. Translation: CASSAGTGGVGNQPQHF.

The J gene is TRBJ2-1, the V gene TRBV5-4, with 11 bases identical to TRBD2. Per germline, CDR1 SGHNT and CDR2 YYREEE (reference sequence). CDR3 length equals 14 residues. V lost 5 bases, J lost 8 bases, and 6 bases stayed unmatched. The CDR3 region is CASRRLAGGDEQFF. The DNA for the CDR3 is TGTGCCAGCAGAAGGCTAGCGGGAGGCGATGAGCAGTTCTTC.

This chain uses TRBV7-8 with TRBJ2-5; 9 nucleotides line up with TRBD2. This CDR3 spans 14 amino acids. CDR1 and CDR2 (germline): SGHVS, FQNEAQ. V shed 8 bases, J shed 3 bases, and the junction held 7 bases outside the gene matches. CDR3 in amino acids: CASLSLAGEETQYF. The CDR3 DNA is TGTGCCAGCCTCTCTTTAGCGGGAGAAGAGACCCAGTACTTC.

Here the CDR3 DNA reads TGTGCCAGCAGTGAGGCGCGGGGGACAGGGCCCTACAATGAGCAGTTCTTC. This translates into CASSEARGTGPYNEQFF. The chain combines TRBV25-1 with TRBJ2-1; 9 bases are shared with TRBD1. Germline V CDR1 and CDR2: MGHDK, SYGVNS. There are 17 residues in the CDR3. V shed 3 bases, J shed 2 bases, and the junction held 8 bases outside the gene matches.

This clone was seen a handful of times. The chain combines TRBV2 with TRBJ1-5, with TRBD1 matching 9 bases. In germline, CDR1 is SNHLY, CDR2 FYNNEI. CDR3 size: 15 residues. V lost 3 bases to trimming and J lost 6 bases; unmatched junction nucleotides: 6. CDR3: CASSEGQGGSQPQHF. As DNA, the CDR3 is TGTGCCAGCAGTGAGGGACAGGGTGGGAGTCAGCCCCAGCATTTT.

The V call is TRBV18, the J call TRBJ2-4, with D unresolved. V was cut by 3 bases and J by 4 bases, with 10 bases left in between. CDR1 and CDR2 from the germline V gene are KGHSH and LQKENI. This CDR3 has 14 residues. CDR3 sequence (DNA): TGTGCCAGCTCACCTTGGGCGAATAAAAACATTCAGTACTTC. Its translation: CASSPWANKNIQYF.

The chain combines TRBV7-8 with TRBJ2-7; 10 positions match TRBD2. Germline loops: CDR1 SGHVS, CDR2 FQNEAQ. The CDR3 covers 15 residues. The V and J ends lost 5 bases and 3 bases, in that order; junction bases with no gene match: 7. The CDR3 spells CASSGRTSGSYEQYF. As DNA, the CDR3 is TGTGCCAGCAGCGGTAGGACTAGCGGAAGCTACGAGCAGTACTTC.

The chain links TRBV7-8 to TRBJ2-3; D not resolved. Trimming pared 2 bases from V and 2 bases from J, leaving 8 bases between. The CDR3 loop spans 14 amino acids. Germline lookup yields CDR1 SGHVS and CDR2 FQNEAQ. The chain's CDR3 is CASSLIQVTDTQYF. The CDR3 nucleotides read TGTGCCAGCAGCTTAATTCAGGTCACAGATACGCAGTATTTT.

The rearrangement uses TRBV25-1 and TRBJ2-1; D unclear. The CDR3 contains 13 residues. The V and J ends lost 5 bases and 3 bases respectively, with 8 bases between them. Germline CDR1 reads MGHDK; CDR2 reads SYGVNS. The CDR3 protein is CASSFQVYNEQFF. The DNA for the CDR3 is TGTGCCAGCAGTTTCCAGGTCTACAATGAGCAGTTCTTC.